The 27 T cell receptor beta chains below were found in one sample sequenced in a study of regulatory T cells in long-lasting Graves disease. Arm-PCR of CDR3 regions and iRepertoire HTBI primers were the basis on which TCR beta libraries were built. TCRdb recomputed calls from the multiplex PCR reads with MiXCR, one row per CDR3 protein. The data show more than 400,000 distinct CDR3 sequences, 15% to 20% seen once. Time point noted: newly diagnosed GD, antithyroid drugs for less than 3 months. PBMC-extracted RNA yielded the TCR library. The same sample was also used in a study of T cells in Graves' hyperthyroidism and ophthalmopathy.

Sequences were derived from peripheral blood mononuclear cells (PBMCs), sampled at new diagnosis, from a patient treated with antithyroid drugs. Receptors were obtained from a man aged 40-49 years with Graves disease.

The V and J genes are TRBV4-1 and TRBJ1-1; no reliable D call. The length of the CDR3 is 16 residues. The V gene lost 6 bases and the J gene lost 0 bases, with 17 bases spanning the gap. Germline values: CDR1 MGHRA, CDR2 YSYEKL. CDR3 region: CASSPVIKDVNTEAFF. CDR3 in DNA: TGCGCCAGCAGTCCCGTTATTAAAGACGTGAACACTGAAGCTTTCTTT.

CDR3 region: CASSAGGSFEQFF. For the CDR3, the DNA is TGTGCCAGTAGTGCGGGAGGTTCTTTTGAGCAGTTCTTC. The genes are TRBV19 and TRBJ2-1; TRBD2 agrees at 8 bases. The CDR3 covers 13 residues. The germline gives CDR1 LNHDA, CDR2 SQIVND (reference sequence). J was trimmed by 9 bases and V by 5 bases; bases with no gene match: 6.

This clonotype has a handful of counts. As DNA, the CDR3 is TGTGCCAGCAGAACAGGGCCTAACGAGCAGTACTTC. It translates to CASRTGPNEQYF. The chain has TRBV28 and TRBJ2-7, with D perhaps matching TRBD1 (6 bases). V was clipped by 6 bases and J by 5 bases, with 11 bases between them. The V gene's germline CDR1 is MDHEN and CDR2 SYDVKM. The CDR3 loop spans 12 amino acids.

This clonotype was seen a single time. The chain recombines TRBV6-1 with TRBJ2-5; D gene uncertain. The V gene lost 6 bases and the J gene lost 2 bases, with 10 bases spanning the gap. The CDR3 runs 13 residues. Looked up from germline, CDR1 is MNHNS and CDR2 is SASEGT. The CDR3, as DNA: TGTGCCAGCAGAATTCGGGTACAAGAGACCCAGTACTTC. Residues: CASRIRVQETQYF.

The chain combines TRBV15 with TRBJ2-1; 8 bases are a match to TRBD2. The CDR3 covers 13 residues. V lost 5 bases and J lost 7; bases outside the gene matches: 4. The V gene's germline CDR1 is LNHNV and CDR2 YYDKDF (reference sequence). This chain's CDR3 is CATSVGRVNEQFF. The CDR3 bases are TGTGCCACCAGCGTCGGGAGGGTAAATGAGCAGTTCTTC.

V gene TRBV7-9 combines with J gene TRBJ2-1, with no clear D. Trimming took 1 base from V and 1 from J, leaving 8 bases between them. Germline CDR1 SEHNR, CDR2 FQNEAQ (reference sequence). This CDR3 has 15 residues. The CDR3 DNA sequence: TGTGCCAGCAGCTTAGATATCGGTTCCTACAATGAGCAGTTCTTC. Translated, it gives CASSLDIGSYNEQFF.

This clonotype was counted at least ten times. The chain employs TRBV30 and TRBJ2-3, with D possibly being TRBD1 (6 bases). Trimming stripped 4 bases from V and 5 bases from J, with 7 bases between. The CDR3 sequence is 11 residues long. The germline CDR1 and CDR2 sequences are GTSNPN and SVGIG (reference sequence). The CDR3 nucleotides are TGTGCCTGGATGGACAGAGATACGCAGTATTTT. Its translation is CAWMDRDTQYF.

This sequence joins TRBV20-1 and TRBJ2-1; TRBD2 is a possible D gene (6 bases). The CDR3 length is 14 residues. Germline CDR1 and CDR2: DFQATT and SNEGSKA (reference sequence). The CDR3 coding sequence is TGCAGCGCCCCTCAGGGACTTATTCACAATGAGCAGTTCTTC. Translation gives CSAPQGLIHNEQFF.

Many counts were recorded for this clonotype. The V gene is TRBV5-1, the J gene TRBJ2-1; no clear D. V was cut by 1 base and J by 1 base, with 6 bases left in between. The CDR3 totals 14 residues. The germline V gene encodes CDR1 SGHRS and CDR2 YFSETQ. This chain's CDR3 is CASSLLTSYNEQFF. The DNA for the CDR3 is TGCGCCAGCAGCTTGCTGACATCCTACAATGAGCAGTTCTTC.

This clonotype was counted ten times or more. The chain carries TRBV5-1 and TRBJ2-1; 7 nucleotides agree with TRBD2. The germline CDR1 and CDR2 sequences are SGHRS and YFSETQ. The CDR3 sequence is 15 residues long. Losses at the gene ends were 3 bases for V and 3 bases for J; bases not matched to a gene: 6. In DNA form, the CDR3 reads TGCGCCAGCAGCTCGTCTACGGGGGGCTACAATGAGCAGTTCTTC. Translation: CASSSSTGGYNEQFF.

In its sample, this clonotype was seen many times. This chain joins TRBV20-1 and TRBJ2-7; 7 bases align to TRBD2. CDR3 length: 17 amino acids. J lost 0 bases, V lost 5 bases, and 16 bases had no gene match. Germline V gives CDR1 DFQATT, CDR2 SNEGSKA (reference sequence). CDR3 amino acids: CSAPPRSGGASSYEQYF. CDR3 DNA: TGCAGTGCTCCCCCCCGTTCGGGAGGTGCAAGCTCCTACGAGCAGTACTTC.

The table lists this clonotype with many counts. The V and J genes are TRBV12-5 and TRBJ2-3, with D possibly TRBD1 on 5 matching bases. Germline V gives CDR1 LGHNT, CDR2 FRNRAP. V lost 0 bases to trimming and J lost 4 bases, with 14 bases between them. CDR3 length: 16 residues. The CDR3 DNA follows: TGTGCTAGTGGTTTGGTAGACAGTCAAGCTCCAGATACGCAGTATTTT. It specifies CASGLVDSQAPDTQYF.

This clonotype was observed at least ten times. CDR3 bases: TGTGCCAGCAGCTTAAGTAGTAGCGGGGCACCTGAGCAGTTCTTC. Translated: CASSLSSSGAPEQFF. The rearrangement joins TRBV7-3 to TRBJ2-1, with 8 bases fitting TRBD2. The CDR3 loop spans 15 amino acids. Germline CDR1 SGHTA, CDR2 FQGTGA. The V segment lost 1 base and the J segment 9 bases; nucleotides outside the gene matches: 8.

This clonotype was observed many times. The chain joins TRBV2 to TRBJ2-3; D is possibly TRBD2 (5 bases). This CDR3 has 15 amino acids. Trimming cost V 1 base and J 2 bases, with 10 bases left between them. Germline V gene lookup returns CDR1 SNHLY and CDR2 FYNNEI. The CDR3 sequence is CASSEVGEHTDTQYF. CDR3 in DNA: TGTGCCAGCAGTGAAGTTGGGGAGCACACAGATACGCAGTATTTT.

In this sample, this clonotype turned up many times. The chain couples TRBV28 to TRBJ2-7, with a tentative D call TRBD1 (6 bases). Trimming removed 5 bases from V and 2 bases from J, with 13 bases in between. The CDR3 loop spans 14 amino acids. The germline CDR1 and CDR2 sequences are MDHEN and SYDVKM. The DNA for the CDR3 is TGTGCCAGCAGTCCAGAAGGGGGAACCTACGAGCAGTACTTC. This sequence encodes CASSPEGGTYEQYF.

This clonotype was detected ten times or more. The chain uses TRBV7-8 and TRBJ2-7; 9 bases map to TRBD1. Germline CDR1 reads SGHVS; CDR2 reads FQNEAQ. CDR3 length: 16 amino acids. Trimming removed 1 base from V and 3 bases from J; junction bases left unmatched: 7. CDR3 bases: TGTGCCAGCAGCTTAGGAGCCCAGGGACAGGGCTACGAGCAGTACTTC. This translates into CASSLGAQGQGYEQYF.

This clonotype was detected a few times. The rearrangement uses TRBV20-1 and TRBJ2-6; D unresolved. V was trimmed by 1 base and J by 4 bases, leaving 20 bases between them. Germline-derived CDR1 and CDR2 are DFQATT and SNEGSKA (reference sequence). The CDR3 contains 18 residues. CDR3 region: CSARVNRETLKGANVLTF. CDR3 nucleotides: TGCAGTGCTAGAGTGAACAGAGAAACATTAAAGGGGGCCAACGTCCTGACTTTC.

This clonotype showed up just a few times. The rearrangement links TRBV6-1 to TRBJ2-1, with D perhaps given as TRBD1 or TRBD2 (6 bases each). The germline V and J ends were trimmed by 8 bases and 15 bases, with 23 bases remaining between them. CDR3 length: 13 residues. CDR1 is MNHNS and CDR2 is SASEGT in the germline V gene. The CDR3 loop is CASQEARGERAFF. CDR3 in DNA: TGTGCCAGCCAAGAGGCGAGGGGGGAGAGAGCGTTCTTC.

This clonotype showed up just a few times. As DNA, the CDR3 is TGTGCCAGCAGCTCCCGGGTAGCGGGAGGTAGGTTCCTGTTCTTC. Translated, it gives CASSSRVAGGRFLFF. The rearrangement joins TRBV7-2 to TRBJ2-1, with 10 positions matching TRBD2. V gave up 4 bases and J gave up 15 bases; unmatched junction bases: 15. Per germline, CDR1 SGHTA and CDR2 FQGNSA. There are 15 residues in the CDR3. Drawing the rest from reference TRBV7-2 and TRBJ2-1, the complete variable domain is GAGVSQSPSNKVTEKGKDVELRCDPISGHTALYWYRQSLGQGLEFLIYFQGNSAPDKSGLPSDRFSAERTGGSVSTLTIQRTQQEDSAVYLCASSSRVAGGRFLFFGPGTRLTVL.

This clonotype was recorded a few times. The junction departs from the called germline gene at one end, perhaps through a read error. V gene TRBV28 combines with J gene TRBJ1-4; D perhaps matches TRBD1 (5 bases). CDR3 length: 14 residues. CDR1 is MDHEN and CDR2 is SYDVKM in the germline V gene. The CDR3 bases are TGTGCCAGCAGCCCGCTGGGGGGTAGTGAAAAACTGTCTTTT. Its translation: CASSPLGGSEKLSF.

There are many counts of this clonotype. The CDR3 DNA sequence: TGTGCCAGCAGCGGGGGGGACAGAGGACTATCTGGGGCCAACGTCCTGACTTTC. Translated: CASSGGDRGLSGANVLTF. The chain recombines TRBV5-5 with TRBJ2-6; D is possibly TRBD1 or TRBD2 (7 bases each). The CDR3 spans 18 residues. Germline V gene data show CDR1 as SGHKS and CDR2 as YYEKEE (reference sequence). V lost 4 bases to trimming and J lost 1 base, with 18 bases between them.

This clonotype showed up many times. This chain joins TRBV27 and TRBJ2-1; 13 nucleotides align to TRBD2. Germline trimming cut 6 bases from V and 9 bases from J; bases unmatched to any gene: 8. The CDR3 has 15 amino acids. Germline CDR1 MNHEY, CDR2 SMNVEV (reference sequence). The CDR3 is CASRRALAGGSEQFF. Here the CDR3 DNA reads TGTGCCAGCAGACGAGCACTAGCGGGAGGGAGTGAGCAGTTCTTC.

The V and J genes are TRBV4-1 and TRBJ2-5; no definite D call. Per germline, CDR1 MGHRA and CDR2 YSYEKL. V was clipped by 1 base and J by 1 base, with 10 bases between them. The CDR3 runs to 15 residues. The CDR3 sequence is CASSQGFMFQETQYF. The CDR3 DNA reads as TGCGCCAGCAGCCAAGGATTTATGTTCCAAGAGACCCAGTACTTC.

In its sample, this clonotype was seen many times. The V call is TRBV30, the J call TRBJ2-7, with D possibly being TRBD2 (6 bases). The CDR3 loop spans 11 amino acids. V was shortened by 2 bases and J by 7 bases, with 9 bases between the two germline ends. In germline, CDR1 is GTSNPN, CDR2 SVGIG (reference sequence). In nucleotides, the CDR3 is TGTGCCTGGAGTTGGGGGGAAGAGCAGTACTTC. The encoded protein is CAWSWGEEQYF.

V is TRBV6-1 and J is TRBJ2-5; 13 bases agree with TRBD2. The CDR3 extends over 15 amino acids. The junction had 4 bases not matched to a gene; V was cut back by 7 bases and J by 2 bases. Germline CDR1 is MNHNS and CDR2 is SASEGT. The CDR3 loop reads CASTGTSGTQETQYF. Written as DNA, the CDR3 is TGTGCCAGCACCGGGACTAGCGGGACACAAGAGACCCAGTACTTC.

V is TRBV19 and J is TRBJ2-6, with D possibly being TRBD1 (5 bases). The V end was cut by 5 bases, the J end by 0 bases, with 17 bases between. From germline, CDR1 is LNHDA and CDR2 SQIVND (reference sequence). This CDR3 is 18 amino acids long. The CDR3 is CASSRPLGQHSGANVLTF. Written as DNA, the CDR3 is TGTGCCAGTAGTCGACCCCTCGGACAACACTCTGGGGCCAACGTCCTGACTTTC.

Worth noting for this clonotype: Being one base from a much bigger clone, this may be a read error. The chain employs TRBV18 and TRBJ1-3, with unresolved D. This CDR3 is 13 amino acids long. The ends were cut back, 3 bases at V and 1 base at J, with 4 bases in the middle. The germline gives CDR1 KGHSH, CDR2 LQKENI. CDR3 amino acids: CASSPRSGNTIYF. In DNA form, the CDR3 reads TGTGCCAGCTCACCGAGGTCTGGAAACACCATATATTTT.